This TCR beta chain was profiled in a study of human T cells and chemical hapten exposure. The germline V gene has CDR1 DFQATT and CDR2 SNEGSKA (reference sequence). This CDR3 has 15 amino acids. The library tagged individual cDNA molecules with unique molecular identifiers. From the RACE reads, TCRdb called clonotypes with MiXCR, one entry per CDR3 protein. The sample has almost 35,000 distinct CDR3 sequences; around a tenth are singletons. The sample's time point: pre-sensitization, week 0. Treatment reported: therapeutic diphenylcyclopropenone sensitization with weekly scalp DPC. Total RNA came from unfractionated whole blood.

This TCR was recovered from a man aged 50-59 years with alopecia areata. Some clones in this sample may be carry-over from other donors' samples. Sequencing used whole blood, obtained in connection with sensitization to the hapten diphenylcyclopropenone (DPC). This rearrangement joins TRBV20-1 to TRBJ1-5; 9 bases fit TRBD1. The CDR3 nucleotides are TGCAGAGCTTTTACAGGGGGCCGAGGCAATCAGCCCCAGCATTTT. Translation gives CRAFTGGRGNQPQHF.